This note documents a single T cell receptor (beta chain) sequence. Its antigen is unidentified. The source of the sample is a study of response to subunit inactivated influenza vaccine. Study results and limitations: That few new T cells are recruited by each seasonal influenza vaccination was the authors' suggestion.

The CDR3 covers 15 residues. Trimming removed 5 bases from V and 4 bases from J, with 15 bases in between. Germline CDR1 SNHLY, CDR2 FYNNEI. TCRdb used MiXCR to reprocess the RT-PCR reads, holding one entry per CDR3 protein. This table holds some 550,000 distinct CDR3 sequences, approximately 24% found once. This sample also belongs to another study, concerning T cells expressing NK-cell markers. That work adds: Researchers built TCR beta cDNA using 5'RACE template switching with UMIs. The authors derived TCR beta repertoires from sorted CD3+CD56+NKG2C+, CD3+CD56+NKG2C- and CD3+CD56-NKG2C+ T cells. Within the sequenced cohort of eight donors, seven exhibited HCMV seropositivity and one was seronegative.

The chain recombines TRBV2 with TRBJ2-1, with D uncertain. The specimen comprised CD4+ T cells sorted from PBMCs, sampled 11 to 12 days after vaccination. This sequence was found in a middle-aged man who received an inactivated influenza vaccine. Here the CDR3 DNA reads TGTGCCAGCAGTAGCCGACGGGCCAGTTACAATGAGCAGTTCTTC. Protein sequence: CASSSRRASYNEQFF.